The 4 T cell receptor beta chains given below trace back to one sample, sequenced in a study of blood T cell repertoires in COVID-19. Generated by immunoSEQ multiplex PCR, the TCRdb table keeps only in-frame clones and is missing some. The sample lists 140,000 to 150,000 clones, roughly 88% occurring once. Material: peripheral blood. The receptors were gathered from a man between 60 and 70 years old with active or convalescent COVID-19.

The rearrangement links TRBV5-6 to TRBJ2-4; 11 bases map to TRBD2. V dropped 4 bases and J dropped 1; count of bases not matched to a gene: 7. The CDR3 consists of 17 residues. Germline loops: CDR1 SGHDT, CDR2 YYEEEE. CDR3 DNA: TGTGCCAGCAGCCCCTGGACTAGCGGGCCGGCCAAAAACATTCAGTACTTC. Its protein is CASSPWTSGPAKNIQYF.

The gene calls are TRBV7-8 and TRBJ1-3, with a possible D match to TRBD1 (5 bases). The length of the CDR3 is 16 residues. V lost 1 base to trimming and J lost 3 bases, with 13 bases between them. The germline V gene has CDR1 SGHVS and CDR2 FQNEAQ. The CDR3 coding sequence is TGTGCCAGCAGCTTAGGGGTTCAGGGATTTGGAAACACCATATATTTT. It translates to CASSLGVQGFGNTIYF.

V is TRBV7-2 and J is TRBJ2-7, with a possible D match to TRBD2 (6 bases). V was pared by 4 bases and J by 0 bases, with 13 bases between. This CDR3 region has 15 residues. Germline-derived CDR1 and CDR2 are SGHTA and FQGNSA. The CDR3 region is CASSSSSVSSYEQYF. CDR3 bases: TGTGCCAGCAGCTCATCTAGCGTGAGCTCCTACGAGCAGTACTTC.

The rearrangement links TRBV18 to TRBJ2-2, with 13 bases lining up with TRBD2. CDR3 length: 16 residues. Germline trimming cut 4 bases from V and 7 bases from J; bases unmatched to any gene: 6. Germline CDR1 is KGHSH and CDR2 is LQKENI. This CDR3 is CASSLRTSGSIGELFF. As DNA, the CDR3 is TGTGCCAGCTCACTCAGGACTAGCGGGAGTATCGGGGAGCTGTTTTTT.